The present T cell receptor (beta chain) was sequenced within a study of post-analysis software for immune sequencing data. V dropped 3 bases and J dropped 5 bases, with 16 bases sitting between them. The CDR3 is 15 amino acids. The germline gives CDR1 MNHEY, CDR2 SVGAGI. Regarding the study as a whole: TRBV5-6, TRBV5-1 and TRBV20-1 were among roughly five TRBV segments more frequent in patients than controls.

Points on this clonotype: Its antigen is unidentified.

The authors incorporated unique molecular identifiers into the TCR beta cDNA libraries. TCRdb re-called the PCR reads with MiXCR, one entry per CDR3 protein. The table shows approximately 770,000 distinct CDR3 sequences, with around 42% occurring only once. The chain is built from TRBV6-5 and TRBJ2-5; weak D call: TRBD1 (6 bases). Sequencing used blood. This TCR derives from a girl between 5 and 17 years old with multiple sclerosis. The CDR3 region is CASSYGTGMWETQYF. CDR3 DNA sequence: TGTGCCAGCAGTTATGGTACAGGGATGTGGGAGACCCAGTACTTC.